Listed below are T cell receptor beta chains from one sample, sequenced in a study of shared clonotypes between healthy human individuals. Clones were sequenced by immunoSEQ multiplex PCR, and TCRdb holds only the in-frame ones, with some missing. This sample has 2 million or so clones, with roughly 96% found just once. The sample consisted of naive CD4+ T cells sorted from blood. These receptors were taken from a man between 18 and 35 years old in good health. Both conserved end residues are part of each CDR3. A D gene is named only where the DNA matches it firmly. Not all rows give a size; the values are once, few, many and, for expanded clones, a class.

clone_size: NA; v_call: TRBV11-3; j_call: TRBJ2-5; d_call: NA; cdr3_nt: TGTGCCAGCAGCTTGCCAGGGCGGATCGTGGAGACCCAGTACTTC; cdr3_aa: CASSLPGRIVETQYF
clone_size: NA; v_call: TRBV6-5; j_call: TRBJ2-1; d_call: TRBD2; cdr3_nt: TGTGCCAGCAGACCGGGGGGGAGCTCCTACAATGAGCAGTTCTTC; cdr3_aa: CASRPGGSSYNEQFF
clone_size: NA; v_call: TRBV10-3; j_call: TRBJ2-1; d_call: NA; cdr3_nt: TGTGCCATCAGTCAACAAGGCAATGAGCAGTTCTTC; cdr3_aa: CAISQQGNEQFF
clone_size: NA; v_call: TRBV6-5; j_call: TRBJ1-5; d_call: NA; cdr3_nt: TGTGCCAGCAGTTACCGAAGCAATCAGCCCCAGCATTTT; cdr3_aa: CASSYRSNQPQHF
clone_size: NA; v_call: TRBV2; j_call: TRBJ2-5; d_call: NA; cdr3_nt: TGTGCCAGCAGCTTCAGGGGAGTTGGTGAGACCCAGTACTTC; cdr3_aa: CASSFRGVGETQYF
clone_size: NA; v_call: TRBV7-8; j_call: TRBJ1-2; d_call: NA; cdr3_nt: TGTGCCAGCAGCTCCGGGTCCGGGGATCCTAACTATGGCTACACCTTC; cdr3_aa: CASSSGSGDPNYGYTF
clone_size: NA; v_call: TRBV5-6; j_call: TRBJ2-3; d_call: TRBD2; cdr3_nt: TGTGCCAGCAGCTTGACTAGCGGGAAAGGTACGCAGTATTTT; cdr3_aa: CASSLTSGKGTQYF
clone_size: NA; v_call: TRBV5-4; j_call: TRBJ2-7; d_call: TRBD1; cdr3_nt: TGTGCCAGCAGCTTGGGAGACAGGGGGCGCGAGCAGTACTTC; cdr3_aa: CASSLGDRGREQYF
clone_size: once; v_call: TRBV5-1; j_call: TRBJ2-2; d_call: TRBD2; cdr3_nt: TGCGCCAGCAGCCTTGGGACTAGCGGCACCGGGGAGCTGTTTTTT; cdr3_aa: CASSLGTSGTGELFF
clone_size: NA; v_call: TRBV5-1; j_call: TRBJ2-7; d_call: NA; cdr3_nt: TGCGCCAGCCGAAAGGAGGCACTGGTGGGCTCCTACGAGCAGTACTTC; cdr3_aa: CASRKEALVGSYEQYF
clone_size: NA; v_call: TRBV11-1; j_call: TRBJ1-5; d_call: TRBD1; cdr3_nt: TGTGCCAGCAGCAGCGGGACAGCCGATAGCAATCAGCCCCAGCATTTT; cdr3_aa: CASSSGTADSNQPQHF
clone_size: NA; v_call: TRBV11-2; j_call: TRBJ2-7; d_call: TRBD2; cdr3_nt: TGTGCCAGCAGCTTAGTGGCTAGCGGGTACTACGAGCAGTACTTC; cdr3_aa: CASSLVASGYYEQYF
clone_size: NA; v_call: TRBV4-3; j_call: TRBJ1-3; d_call: NA; cdr3_nt: TGCGCCAGCAGCTTGGGCTTACTCTCTGGAAACACCATATATTTT; cdr3_aa: CASSLGLLSGNTIYF
clone_size: NA; v_call: TRBV4-1; j_call: TRBJ2-7; d_call: NA; cdr3_nt: TGCGCCAGCAGCCAAGATCGCCCGATCTCCTACGAGCAGTACTTC; cdr3_aa: CASSQDRPISYEQYF
clone_size: NA; v_call: TRBV10-1; j_call: TRBJ2-2; d_call: NA; cdr3_nt: TGCGCCAGCAGTGAGTCGACTCCGGGGGCCGGGGAGCTGTTTTTT; cdr3_aa: CASSESTPGAGELFF
clone_size: NA; v_call: TRBV5-1; j_call: TRBJ2-5; d_call: NA; cdr3_nt: TGCGCCAGCAGCGACCCACAGCCCCGAGGAGAGACCCAGTACTTC; cdr3_aa: CASSDPQPRGETQYF
clone_size: NA; v_call: TRBV4-3; j_call: TRBJ1-3; d_call: NA; cdr3_nt: TGCGCCAGCAGCCAAGACGAGTTAGGAAACACCATATATTTT; cdr3_aa: CASSQDELGNTIYF
clone_size: NA; v_call: TRBV6-6; j_call: TRBJ1-2; d_call: NA; cdr3_nt: TGTGCCAGCAGTTACTCGCGTACGAACTATGGCTACACCTTC; cdr3_aa: CASSYSRTNYGYTF
clone_size: NA; v_call: TRBV10-3; j_call: TRBJ1-2; d_call: NA; cdr3_nt: TGTGCCATCAGTGAGTCGACTCCCCCAGGGGCCTATGGCTACACCTTC; cdr3_aa: CAISESTPPGAYGYTF
clone_size: NA; v_call: TRBV2; j_call: TRBJ2-2; d_call: NA; cdr3_nt: TGTGCCAGCAGGGATAGGATCGGGGAGCTGTTTTTT; cdr3_aa: CASRDRIGELFF
clone_size: NA; v_call: TRBV6-6; j_call: TRBJ1-4; d_call: TRBD1; cdr3_nt: TGTGCCAGCAGTGGGACAGGGGAATATGAAAAACTGTTTTTT; cdr3_aa: CASSGTGEYEKLFF
clone_size: once; v_call: TRBV2; j_call: TRBJ2-1; d_call: TRBD2; cdr3_nt: TGTGCCAGCAGTGAAGCCCCGGGACTAGCGGGACGGCGGGCTGAGCAGTTCTTC; cdr3_aa: CASSEAPGLAGRRAEQFF
clone_size: NA; v_call: TRBV30; j_call: TRBJ1-5; d_call: TRBD1; cdr3_nt: TGTGCCTGGATCGGTAGGGACAGGCATAGGGGCAATCAGCCCCAGCATTTT; cdr3_aa: CAWIGRDRHRGNQPQHF
clone_size: NA; v_call: TRBV6-5; j_call: TRBJ1-5; d_call: TRBD1; cdr3_nt: TGTGCCAGCATCCAGGGGGCGAAGAATCAGCCCCAGCATTTT; cdr3_aa: CASIQGAKNQPQHF
clone_size: NA; v_call: TRBV29-1; j_call: TRBJ2-1; d_call: TRBD2; cdr3_nt: TGCAGCGTAGTAGCGGGAGAGGCTTACAATGAGCAGTTCTTC; cdr3_aa: CSVVAGEAYNEQFF
clone_size: NA; v_call: TRBV7-6; j_call: TRBJ1-1; d_call: NA; cdr3_nt: TGTGCCAGCACTCCAGGTATGGGGCCGAACACTGAAGCTTTCTTT; cdr3_aa: CASTPGMGPNTEAFF
clone_size: NA; v_call: TRBV4-1; j_call: TRBJ2-1; d_call: TRBD2; cdr3_nt: TGCGCCAGCAGCCAGGGCTCTACTAGCGGGACCTACAATGAGCAGTTCTTC; cdr3_aa: CASSQGSTSGTYNEQFF
clone_size: NA; v_call: TRBV18; j_call: TRBJ2-2; d_call: TRBD1; cdr3_nt: TGTGCCAGCTCACACAACGGGACAGGGAGGACCGGGGAGCTGTTTTTT; cdr3_aa: CASSHNGTGRTGELFF
clone_size: NA; v_call: TRBV11-2; j_call: TRBJ2-1; d_call: TRBD2; cdr3_nt: TGTGCCAGCAGCCCATTCGGACTAGCGGGAGGCGGGTCCTACAATGAGCAGTTCTTC; cdr3_aa: CASSPFGLAGGGSYNEQFF
clone_size: NA; v_call: TRBV10-2; j_call: TRBJ2-1; d_call: TRBD2; cdr3_nt: TGCGCCAGCAGTGAGACCCCCGGACTAGCGGGAAACTACAATGAGCAGTTCTTC; cdr3_aa: CASSETPGLAGNYNEQFF
clone_size: NA; v_call: TRBV7-8; j_call: TRBJ2-3; d_call: TRBD1; cdr3_nt: TGTGCCAGCAGCAAACAGGGGGTAGTAAGCACAGATACGCAGTATTTT; cdr3_aa: CASSKQGVVSTDTQYF
clone_size: once; v_call: TRBV5-1; j_call: TRBJ2-5; d_call: NA; cdr3_nt: TGCGCCAGCAGCTTGGGGGCAGGGATGGAGACCCAGTACTTC; cdr3_aa: CASSLGAGMETQYF
clone_size: NA; v_call: TRBV6-1; j_call: TRBJ1-2; d_call: TRBD1; cdr3_nt: TGTGCCAGCAGAGTAACCGGGACAGCGAACTATGGCTACACCTTC; cdr3_aa: CASRVTGTANYGYTF
clone_size: NA; v_call: TRBV2; j_call: TRBJ2-2; d_call: NA; cdr3_nt: TGTGCCAGCAGCGCTACCGATCAACTGTTTTTT; cdr3_aa: CASSATDQLFF
clone_size: once; v_call: TRBV7-2; j_call: TRBJ2-7; d_call: TRBD2; cdr3_nt: TGTGCCAGCAGACCGAGCGGGAGCCGCTACGAGCAGTACTTC; cdr3_aa: CASRPSGSRYEQYF
clone_size: NA; v_call: TRBV4-1; j_call: TRBJ2-7; d_call: NA; cdr3_nt: TGCGCCAGCAGCCAAGATTTTTGGGGGACCTACGAGCAGTACTTC; cdr3_aa: CASSQDFWGTYEQYF
clone_size: NA; v_call: TRBV30; j_call: TRBJ1-2; d_call: NA; cdr3_nt: TGTGCCATGGGACGGGTCTTTTACACCTTC; cdr3_aa: CAMGRVFYTF
clone_size: NA; v_call: TRBV9; j_call: TRBJ2-2; d_call: NA; cdr3_nt: TGTGCCAGCAGCGTAGACAGACAGAAGAACACCGGGGAGCTGTTTTTT; cdr3_aa: CASSVDRQKNTGELFF
clone_size: NA; v_call: TRBV28; j_call: TRBJ1-3; d_call: TRBD1; cdr3_nt: TGTGCCAGTTATGCGACCGGGACAGGGGTCGGAAACACCATATATTTT; cdr3_aa: CASYATGTGVGNTIYF
clone_size: NA; v_call: TRBV30; j_call: TRBJ1-1; d_call: NA; cdr3_nt: TGTGCCTGGAGAATGGGCAGGGAATCTTTCTTT; cdr3_aa: CAWRMGRESFF
clone_size: NA; v_call: TRBV9; j_call: TRBJ1-5; d_call: NA; cdr3_nt: TGTGCCAGCAGCTCCCGGGGACCGCCGAAAAATCAGCCCCAGCATTTT; cdr3_aa: CASSSRGPPKNQPQHF
clone_size: NA; v_call: TRBV5-4; j_call: TRBJ1-4; d_call: TRBD1; cdr3_nt: TGTGCCAGCAGCTCTGCGACAGGGAGTGTGGAAAAACTGTTTTTT; cdr3_aa: CASSSATGSVEKLFF
clone_size: NA; v_call: TRBV25-1; j_call: TRBJ1-6; d_call: NA; cdr3_nt: TGTGCCAGCAGTGATCTCGGGGTCTCACATAATTCACCCCTCCACTTT; cdr3_aa: CASSDLGVSHNSPLHF
clone_size: NA; v_call: TRBV10-3; j_call: TRBJ1-1; d_call: TRBD1; cdr3_nt: TGTGCAGCAAGCGGGACAGCTTATACTGAAGCTTTCTTT; cdr3_aa: CAASGTAYTEAFF
clone_size: NA; v_call: TRBV29-1; j_call: TRBJ1-6; d_call: TRBD1; cdr3_nt: TGCAGCGCGGGACAGGGGAATTCACCCCTCCACTTT; cdr3_aa: CSAGQGNSPLHF
clone_size: NA; v_call: TRBV28; j_call: TRBJ2-7; d_call: TRBD1; cdr3_nt: TGTGCCAGCATCAACCAGGGGGCGGGGTACGAGCAGTACTTC; cdr3_aa: CASINQGAGYEQYF
clone_size: NA; v_call: TRBV30; j_call: TRBJ2-5; d_call: TRBD2; cdr3_nt: TGTGCCTGGAGTCTTCTCGGGACTAGCGGCCAAGAGACCCAGTACTTC; cdr3_aa: CAWSLLGTSGQETQYF